This T cell receptor beta chain emerged from a study of T cells in Graves' hyperthyroidism and ophthalmopathy (dated by TCRdb to between 2017 and 2020). Regarding the complete study: Peripheral blood samples were taken at initial diagnosis, before any treatment was given. TCR V-J signatures able to tell the groups apart were searched for in a discovery cohort of more than 90 patients, of whom around 42 had Graves' ophthalmopathy and about 60 had stable Graves' hyperthyroidism. Whether ophthalmopathy could be predicted prospectively was tested in an independent validation cohort made up of under 20 hyperthyroidism patients plus 17 patients who later progressed to ophthalmopathy. The 95 to 100 discovery patients were divided at random into training and test sets in a 7:3 ratio. In addition, the study compared T-cell repertoires in thyroid tissue and in blood from six Graves' hyperthyroidism patients. After sampling, hyperthyroidism patients received methimazole starting at 30 mg daily, and ophthalmopathy patients received high-dose intravenous methylprednisolone. The paper describes TCR Vbeta CDR3 sequencing of 130 to 150 peripheral blood samples, made up of under 50 ophthalmopathy patients, 70 to 75 hyperthyroidism patients and roughly 17 progressor patients. Results and caveats for the whole study, not just this receptor: No statistical method was used to set the sample size in advance, and investigators knew the group allocation. Blood samples also contained most of the expanded thyroid clonotypes (frequency above 0.001), which suggests that blood repertoires may reflect thyroid immune responses. In validation, the model predicted progression to ophthalmopathy with approximately 69% sensitivity and roughly 72% specificity, a median of 6.5 months before onset. A 13 V-J signature model separated ophthalmopathy from stable hyperthyroidism, with around 88% sensitivity and roughly 81% specificity in cross-validation and 80%/75% in testing.

Ophthalmopathy patients had moderately to severely active disease, with a Clinical Activity Score of 3 or more, a NOSPECS grade of 4 or more, and a disease duration of less than 3 months. The study excluded patients with uncontrolled infections, other autoimmune diseases, pregnancy or lactation. Clinical symptoms, serum thyroxine and TRAb, thyroid ultrasound, and orbital computed tomography formed the basis for the diagnoses. PBMCs were separated from under 12 ml of fresh peripheral blood using Ficoll-Paque density gradient centrifugation. Total RNA was extracted with Trizol reagent, and quality was checked on an Agilent 2100 Bioanalyzer. This clonotype was counted between two and nine times. Its target antigen remains unknown. No qualities accompany the bases; no much larger clone lies one base away. The TCR beta CDR3 regions were amplified from the RNA transcripts. A first-round RT-PCR of the TCR CDR3 used the HTBI primer set with the Qiagen OneStep RT-PCR kit. The libraries were constructed in a second round of multiplex PCR and then size-selected and purified. The libraries were sequenced on an Illumina HiSeq2000 using paired-end 100 bp reads. In the source study's methods: SOAPnuke was used to process the raw data, removing reads that contained adapters or uncalled bases, had a mean Phred below 15, or lacked an exact match to the constant primer or identifier. High-quality paired reads were merged using COPE v1.2.5, and each unique nucleotide sequence was defined as a clonotype. MiTCR v1.1 was used to align clonotypes to the IMGT TRBV, TRBD and TRBJ reference segments. The analysis was restricted to V-J combinations with a frequency above 0.0001, which together covered 99% to 99.2% of the repertoires. A TCS score was defined as the ratio between F50 (clonal expansion) and ExV (chaos), using BLOSUM62-based TCRdist between CDR3 peptides within each V-J. Welch's t-statistics and random forest reduced roughly 500 V-J features to around 14, which were used in a naive Bayes classifier (R e1071). In TCRdb, the public reads were trimmed at Q25 with fastp and aligned with MiXCR, with productive beta chains retained. Each record represents a unique CDR3 protein, reported with the most common genes and DNA among its rows. The V and J calls reflect TCRdb's pipeline rather than the authors' work. The sample table holds over 400,000 distinct CDR3 sequences, of which 22% were seen once. The leading ten clones occupy around 54% of the sample.

Trimming takes 5 bases from V and 6 bases from J, and the germline ends sit 8 bases apart. CDR1 SGHAT and CDR2 FQNNGV are derived from the germline V gene. CDR3 length: 13 amino acids, cysteine to phenylalanine. Only the CDR3 DNA is retained, 39 bases long and in frame from the first base. The specimen was blood. The rearrangement joined TRBV11-2 to TRBJ1-6, with no reliable assignment of the D segment. This receptor was obtained from a woman aged 70 to 79 with Graves' ophthalmopathy. At the DNA level, the sequence is TGTGCCAGCAGCAAAAAGACTAATTCACCCCTCCACTTT. The translation is CASSKKTNSPLHF.